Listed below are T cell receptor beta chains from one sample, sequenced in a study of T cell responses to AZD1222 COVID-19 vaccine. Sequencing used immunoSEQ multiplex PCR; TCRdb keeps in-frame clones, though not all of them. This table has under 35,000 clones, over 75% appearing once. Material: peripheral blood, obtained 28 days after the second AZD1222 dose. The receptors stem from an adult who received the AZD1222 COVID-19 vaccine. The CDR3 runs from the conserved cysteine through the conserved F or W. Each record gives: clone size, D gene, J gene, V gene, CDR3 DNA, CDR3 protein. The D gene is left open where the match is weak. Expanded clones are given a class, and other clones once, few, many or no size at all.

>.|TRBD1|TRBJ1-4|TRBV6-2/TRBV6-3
TGTGCCAGCAGTTCCCCCGGGACAGGGAACGAAAAACTGTTTTTT
CASSSPGTGNEKLFF
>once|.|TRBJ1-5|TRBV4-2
TGTGCCAGCAGCCAAGACCGGCAGTACAATCAGCCCCAGCATTTT
CASSQDRQYNQPQHF
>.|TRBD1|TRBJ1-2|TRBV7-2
TGTGCCAGCAGCCCGGGCGTACAGGGGAACTATGGCTACACCTTC
CASSPGVQGNYGYTF
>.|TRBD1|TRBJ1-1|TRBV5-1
TGCGCCAGCAGCCCGAGAACAGGGGCCACTGAAGCTTTCTTT
CASSPRTGATEAFF
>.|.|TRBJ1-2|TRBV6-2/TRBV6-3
TGTGCCAGCAGTTACTCAGGCGGAGTCTATGGCTACACCTTC
CASSYSGGVYGYTF
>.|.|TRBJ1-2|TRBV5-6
TGTGCCAGCAGCTTTCTGACTACGACCCTCTATGGCTACACCTTC
CASSFLTTTLYGYTF
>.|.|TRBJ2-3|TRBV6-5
TGTGCCAGCAGTTACACTGGGGGGGCGGTCGTTACGCAGTATTTT
CASSYTGGAVVTQYF
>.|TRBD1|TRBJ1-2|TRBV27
TGTGCCAGCAGTTTCGTGAGGGGGCCGTTATATGGCTACACCTTC
CASSFVRGPLYGYTF
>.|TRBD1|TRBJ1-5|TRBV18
TGTGCCAGCTCACCTGGGACAGGGAGCGGTCAGCCCCAGCATTTT
CASSPGTGSGQPQHF
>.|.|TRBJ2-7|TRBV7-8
TGTGCCAGCAGCTTACGCTCAGGGATTGGCTCCTACGAGCAGTACTTC
CASSLRSGIGSYEQYF
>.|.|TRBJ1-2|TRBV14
TGTGCCAGCAGTCCGGGCAGGGCCCATGGCTACACCTTC
CASSPGRAHGYTF
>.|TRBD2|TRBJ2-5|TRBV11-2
TGTGCCAGCAGCCCCGTAGCGGGAACGCAGGGGACCCAGTACTTC
CASSPVAGTQGTQYF
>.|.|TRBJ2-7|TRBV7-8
TGTGCCAGCAGCTTAGGAGGAGGGACCTACGAGCAGTACTTC
CASSLGGGTYEQYF
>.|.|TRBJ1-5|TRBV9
TGTGCCAGCAGCGTAGAAGGGCAGAATCAGCCCCAGCATTTT
CASSVEGQNQPQHF
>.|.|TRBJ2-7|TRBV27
TGTGCCAGCAGAGGACAGAACTACGAGCAGTACTTC
CASRGQNYEQYF
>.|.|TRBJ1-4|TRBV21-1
TGTGCCAGCAGCAAAGCGCTCGAGATTCCGTCTAATGAAAAACTGTTTTTT
CASSKALEIPSNEKLFF
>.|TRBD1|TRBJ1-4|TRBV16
TGTGCCAGCAGCGTCCGGACAGGGGGCAGTGAAAAACTGTTTTTT
CASSVRTGGSEKLFF
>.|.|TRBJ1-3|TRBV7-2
TGTGCCACCGTGGGGGGGGAAGCTGGAAACACCATATATTTT
CATVGGEAGNTIYF
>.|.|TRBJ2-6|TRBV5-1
TGCGCCAGCAGCTTGGACAACTCTGGGGCCAACGTCCTGACTTTC
CASSLDNSGANVLTF
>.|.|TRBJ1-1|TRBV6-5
TGTGCCAGCCAAAAGGGCGGGGGCGTTGAAGCTTTCTTT
CASQKGGGVEAFF
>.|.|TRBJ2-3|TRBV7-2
TGTGCCAGCAGCCCGCTCCAAGATACGCAGTATTTT
CASSPLQDTQYF
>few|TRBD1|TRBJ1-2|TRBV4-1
TGCGCCAGCAGCCCGTCACAGGGGGCAGGCTATGGCTACACCTTC
CASSPSQGAGYGYTF
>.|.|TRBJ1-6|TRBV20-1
TGCAGTGCTAGTTTCGGACTTAATTCACCCCTCCACTTT
CSASFGLNSPLHF
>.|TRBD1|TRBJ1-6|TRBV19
TGTGCCACCTCCGGGACAGGGACGTCACCCCTCCACTTT
CATSGTGTSPLHF
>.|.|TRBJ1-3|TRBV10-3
TGTGCCATCAGTGGGCCGGGACTAACGAGTGGAAACACCATATATTTT
CAISGPGLTSGNTIYF
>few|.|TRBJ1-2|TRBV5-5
TGTGCCAGCAGCCAAGGTCATGATAGCGGCTACACCTTC
CASSQGHDSGYTF
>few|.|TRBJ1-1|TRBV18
TGTGCCAGCTCACGGACAGTGAACACTGAAGCTTTCTTT
CASSRTVNTEAFF
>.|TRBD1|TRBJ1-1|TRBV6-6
TGTGCCAGCAGTGACTCGACAGGGATGAGCACTGAAGCTTTCTTT
CASSDSTGMSTEAFF
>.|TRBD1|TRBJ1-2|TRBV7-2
TGTGCCAGCAGCACCGGGACAGGGGCAGTAGGCTACACCTTC
CASSTGTGAVGYTF
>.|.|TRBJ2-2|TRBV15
TGTGCCACCAGCAGCCAGGGCACCGGGGAGCTGTTTTTT
CATSSQGTGELFF
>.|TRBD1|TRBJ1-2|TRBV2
TGTGCCCAGGAGGGGGACAGGGGGCTGGAAGGCTACACCTTC
CAQEGDRGLEGYTF
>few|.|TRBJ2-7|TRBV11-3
TGTGCCAGCAGCTTAGATCATGGACAGAGGCAGTACTTC
CASSLDHGQRQYF
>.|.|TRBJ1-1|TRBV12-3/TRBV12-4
TGTGCCAGCAGTTTAGTAGATAACACTGAAGCTTTCTTT
CASSLVDNTEAFF
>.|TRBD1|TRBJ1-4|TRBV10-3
TGTGCCATCAGTCAGGGGGCGAGGAATGAAAAACTGTTTTTT
CAISQGARNEKLFF
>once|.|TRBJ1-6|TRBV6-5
TGTGCCAGCAGTTATAGCCAGTTTAGTTCACCCCTCCACTTT
CASSYSQFSSPLHF
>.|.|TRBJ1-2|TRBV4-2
TGTGCCAGCAGCCAAGAAGGGGGGGCAGGCGGCTACACCTTC
CASSQEGGAGGYTF
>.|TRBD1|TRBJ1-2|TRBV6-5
TGTGCCAGCGGACAGGGGCACTATGGCTACACCTTC
CASGQGHYGYTF
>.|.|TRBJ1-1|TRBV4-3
TGCGCCAGCAGCCAAGGGAGGGGTCGAGGGAAGAACACTGAAGCTTTCTTT
CASSQGRGRGKNTEAFF
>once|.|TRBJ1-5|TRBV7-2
TGTGCCAGCAGCTTCGGGACTGGGGGTTTTCAGCCCCAGCATTTT
CASSFGTGGFQPQHF
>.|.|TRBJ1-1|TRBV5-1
TGCGCCAGCAGCTTGGAGCCGACCAGGTTTCAGGGAGGGACTGAAGCTTTCTTT
CASSLEPTRFQGGTEAFF
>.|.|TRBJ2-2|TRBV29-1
TGCAGCGTTGAGCCGTTCGTCAATACCGGGGAGCTGTTTTTT
CSVEPFVNTGELFF
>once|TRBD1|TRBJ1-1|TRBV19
TGTGCCACCGATCCAGGGGGCGCAGAGAACACTGAAGCTTTCTTT
CATDPGGAENTEAFF
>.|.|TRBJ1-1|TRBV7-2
TGTGCCAGCAGCCCAACGCATCCTTGGGCTGAAGCTTTCTTT
CASSPTHPWAEAFF
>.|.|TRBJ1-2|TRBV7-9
TGTGCCAGCAGCTTATTAATGGGAGACTATGGCTACACCTTC
CASSLLMGDYGYTF
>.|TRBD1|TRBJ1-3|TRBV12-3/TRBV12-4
TGTGCCAGCGGGACAGGGGGAAACACCATATATTTT
CASGTGGNTIYF
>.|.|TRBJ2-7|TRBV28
TGTGCCAGCAGCGACACCGACTACGAGCAGTACTTC
CASSDTDYEQYF
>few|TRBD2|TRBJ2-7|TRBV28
TGTGCCAGCAGTCAAGCGGGGGGCCTCTCCTACGAGCAGTACTTC
CASSQAGGLSYEQYF
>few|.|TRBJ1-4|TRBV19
TGTGCCAGCCTACAGAAAACCAAGGGAAATGAAAAACTGTTTTTT
CASLQKTKGNEKLFF
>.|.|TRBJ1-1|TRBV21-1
TGTGCCAGCAGCAAAGCGGTAGTAGTCGTCACTGAAGCTTTCTTT
CASSKAVVVVTEAFF
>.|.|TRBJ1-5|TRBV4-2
TGTGCCAGCAGCCAAGACAACAATCAGCCCCAGCATTTT
CASSQDNNQPQHF
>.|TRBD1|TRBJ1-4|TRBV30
TGTGCCTGGAAGGGACAGATAAATGAAAAACTGTTTTTT
CAWKGQINEKLFF
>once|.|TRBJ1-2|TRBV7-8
TGTGCCAGCAGCTTAGACTGGGCCGTTGGGGGCTACACCTTC
CASSLDWAVGGYTF
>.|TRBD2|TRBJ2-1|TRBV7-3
TGTGCCAGCAGCGCCGTGGCGGGGGGCGAGGGCCGCAATGAGCAGTTCTTC
CASSAVAGGEGRNEQFF
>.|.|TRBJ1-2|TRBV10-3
TGTGCCATCAGAGGGGTATATGGCTACACCTTC
CAIRGVYGYTF
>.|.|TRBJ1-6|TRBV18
TGTGCCAGCTCACCGGGAGGGAGCTCCTATAATTCACCCCTCCACTTT
CASSPGGSSYNSPLHF
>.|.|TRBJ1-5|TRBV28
TGTGCCAGCTCGACAAACAGGGATTCGCAGCCCCAGCATTTT
CASSTNRDSQPQHF
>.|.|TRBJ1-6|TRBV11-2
TGTGCCAGCAGCCAAGGGTTGGGTAATTCACCCCTCCACTTT
CASSQGLGNSPLHF
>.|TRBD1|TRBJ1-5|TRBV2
TGTGCCAGCAGTACAGGGGAGGGGCAGCCCCAGCATTTT
CASSTGEGQPQHF
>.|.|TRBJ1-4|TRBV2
TGTGCCAGCAGGACGCCGGCTACAGCTAATGAAAAACTGTTTTTT
CASRTPATANEKLFF
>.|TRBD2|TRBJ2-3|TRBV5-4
TGTGCCAGCAGCTTAGGGACTAGCGGGGGGGTTACGCAGTATTTT
CASSLGTSGGVTQYF